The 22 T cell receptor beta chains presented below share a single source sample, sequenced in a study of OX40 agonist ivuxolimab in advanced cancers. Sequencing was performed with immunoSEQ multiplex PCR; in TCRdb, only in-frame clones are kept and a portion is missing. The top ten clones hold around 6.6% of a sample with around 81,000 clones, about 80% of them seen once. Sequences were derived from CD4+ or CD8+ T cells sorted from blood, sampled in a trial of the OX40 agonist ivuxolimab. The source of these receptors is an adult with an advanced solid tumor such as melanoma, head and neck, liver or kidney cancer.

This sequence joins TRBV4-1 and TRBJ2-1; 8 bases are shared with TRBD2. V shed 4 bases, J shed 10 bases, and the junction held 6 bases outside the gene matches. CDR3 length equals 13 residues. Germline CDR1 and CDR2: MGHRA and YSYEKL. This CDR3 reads CASSRREGLEQFF. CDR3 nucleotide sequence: TGCGCCAGCAGCCGACGGGAGGGCCTCGAGCAGTTCTTC.

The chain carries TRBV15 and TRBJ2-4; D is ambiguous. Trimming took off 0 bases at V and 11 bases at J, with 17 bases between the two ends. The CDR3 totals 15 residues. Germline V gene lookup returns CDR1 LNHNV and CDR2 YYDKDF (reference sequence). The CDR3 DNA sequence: TGTGCCACCAGCAGAGATCGTAGCCCTGAGTCGGTTCAGTACTTC. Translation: CATSRDRSPESVQYF.

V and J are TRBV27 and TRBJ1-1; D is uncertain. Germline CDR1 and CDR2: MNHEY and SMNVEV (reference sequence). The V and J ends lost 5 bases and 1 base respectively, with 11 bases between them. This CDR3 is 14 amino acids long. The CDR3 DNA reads TGTGCCAGCAGTCCCTCCCTGGAGAACACTGAAGCTTTCTTT. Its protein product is CASSPSLENTEAFF.

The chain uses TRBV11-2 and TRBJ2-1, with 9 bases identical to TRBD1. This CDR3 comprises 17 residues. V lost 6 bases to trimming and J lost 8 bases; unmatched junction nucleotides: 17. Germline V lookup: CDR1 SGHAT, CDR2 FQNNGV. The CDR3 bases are TGTGCCAGCAGTCAAACTACCAACAGGGGGCGCGTCGATGAGCAGTTCTTC. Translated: CASSQTTNRGRVDEQFF.

CDR3 residues: CASSESPTSRTYEQYF. The CDR3 bases are TGTGCCAGCAGTGAGAGTCCGACTAGCCGGACATACGAGCAGTACTTC. The V gene is TRBV2, the J gene TRBJ2-7, with TRBD2 matching 7 bases. CDR3 length: 16 residues. The V and J ends lost 3 bases and 4 bases, in that order; junction bases with no gene match: 12. Germline V CDR1 and CDR2: SNHLY, FYNNEI.

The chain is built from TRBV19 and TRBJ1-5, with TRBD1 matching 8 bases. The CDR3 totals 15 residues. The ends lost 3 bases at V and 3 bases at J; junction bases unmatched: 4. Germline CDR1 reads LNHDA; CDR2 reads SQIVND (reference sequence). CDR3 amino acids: CASSMKDRANQPQHF. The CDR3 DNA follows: TGTGCCAGTAGTATGAAGGACAGGGCCAATCAGCCCCAGCATTTT.

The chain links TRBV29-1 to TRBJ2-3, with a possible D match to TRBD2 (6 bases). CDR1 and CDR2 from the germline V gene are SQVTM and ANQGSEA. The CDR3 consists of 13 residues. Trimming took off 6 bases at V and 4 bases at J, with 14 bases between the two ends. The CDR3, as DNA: TGCAGCGTCCGCGATGGAGGGGCAGATACGCAGTATTTT. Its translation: CSVRDGGADTQYF.

The CDR3 DNA sequence: TGCGCCAGCCAAGGGGGTCACGATGAGGAAAAACTGTTTTTT. Its protein is CASQGGHDEEKLFF. The V and J genes are TRBV4-3 and TRBJ1-4; a weak D match, TRBD1 (6 bases). Per germline, CDR1 LGHNA and CDR2 YSLEER. This CDR3 region has 14 residues. V lost 8 bases to trimming and J lost 8 bases, with 18 bases between them.

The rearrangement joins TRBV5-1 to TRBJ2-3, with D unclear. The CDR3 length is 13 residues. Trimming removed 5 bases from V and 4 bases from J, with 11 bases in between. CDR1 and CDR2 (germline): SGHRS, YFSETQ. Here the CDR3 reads CASSYDPPDTQYF. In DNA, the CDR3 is TGCGCCAGCAGTTACGACCCACCAGATACGCAGTATTTT.

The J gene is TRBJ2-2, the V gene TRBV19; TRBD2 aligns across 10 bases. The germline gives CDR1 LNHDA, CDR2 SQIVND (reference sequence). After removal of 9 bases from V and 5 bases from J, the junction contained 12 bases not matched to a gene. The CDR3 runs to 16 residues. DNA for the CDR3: TGTGCCAGCACTCCCGGGCTAGCGGGGGTGACCGGGGAGCTGTTTTTT. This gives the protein CASTPGLAGVTGELFF.

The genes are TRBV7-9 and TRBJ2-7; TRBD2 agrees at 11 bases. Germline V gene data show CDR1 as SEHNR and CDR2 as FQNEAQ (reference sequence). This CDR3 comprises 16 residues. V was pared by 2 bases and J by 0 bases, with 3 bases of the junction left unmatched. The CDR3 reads CASSLWGLADSYEQYF. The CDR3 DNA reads TGTGCCAGCAGCTTATGGGGACTAGCGGACTCCTACGAGCAGTACTTC.

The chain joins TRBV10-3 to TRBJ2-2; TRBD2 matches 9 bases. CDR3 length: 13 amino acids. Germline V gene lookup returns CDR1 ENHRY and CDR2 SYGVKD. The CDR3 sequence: CACGGANTGELFF. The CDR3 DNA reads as TGTGCTTGCGGGGGGGCGAACACCGGGGAGCTGTTTTTT.

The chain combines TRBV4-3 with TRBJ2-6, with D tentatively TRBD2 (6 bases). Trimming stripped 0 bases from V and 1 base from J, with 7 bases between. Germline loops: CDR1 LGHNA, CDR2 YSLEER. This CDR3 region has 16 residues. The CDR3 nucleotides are TGCGCCAGCAGCCAAGACCGGGGGTCTGGGGCCAACGTCCTGACTTTC. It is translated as CASSQDRGSGANVLTF.

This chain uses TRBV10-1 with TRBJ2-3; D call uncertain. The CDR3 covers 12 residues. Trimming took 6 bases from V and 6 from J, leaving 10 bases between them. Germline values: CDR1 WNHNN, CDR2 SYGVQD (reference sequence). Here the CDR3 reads CASSLGRDTQYF. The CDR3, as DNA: TGCGCCAGCAGCCTTGGAAGGGATACGCAGTATTTT.

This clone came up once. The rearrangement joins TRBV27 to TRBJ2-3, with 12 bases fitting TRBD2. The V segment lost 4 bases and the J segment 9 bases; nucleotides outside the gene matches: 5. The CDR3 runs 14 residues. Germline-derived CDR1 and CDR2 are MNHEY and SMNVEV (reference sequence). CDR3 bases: TGTGCCAGCAGTTGGACTAGCGGGACTGTCACGCAGTATTTT. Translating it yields CASSWTSGTVTQYF.

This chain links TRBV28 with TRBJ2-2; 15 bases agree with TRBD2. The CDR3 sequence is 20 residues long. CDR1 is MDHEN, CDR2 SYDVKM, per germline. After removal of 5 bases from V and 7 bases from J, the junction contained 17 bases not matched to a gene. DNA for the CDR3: TGTGCCAGCAGTCCCTACTGGACTAGCGGGAGGGCAGAGAAGGGCGGGGAGCTGTTTTTT. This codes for CASSPYWTSGRAEKGGELFF.

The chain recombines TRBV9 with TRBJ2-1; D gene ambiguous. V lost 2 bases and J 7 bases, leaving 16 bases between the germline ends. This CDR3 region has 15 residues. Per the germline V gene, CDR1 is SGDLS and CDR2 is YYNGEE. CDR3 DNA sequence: TGTGCCAGCAGCGTTGAGAGCATGGGTAAGAATGAGCAGTTCTTC. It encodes CASSVESMGKNEQFF.

DNA of the CDR3: TGTGCCAGCAGACTACAGGGTTCGGAAGCTTTCTTT. This sequence encodes CASRLQGSEAFF. The chain recombines TRBV28 with TRBJ1-1, with D possibly matching TRBD1 (6 bases). The CDR3 has 12 amino acids. Trimming left V 6 bases short and J 8 bases short, with 13 bases between. Germline values: CDR1 MDHEN, CDR2 SYDVKM.

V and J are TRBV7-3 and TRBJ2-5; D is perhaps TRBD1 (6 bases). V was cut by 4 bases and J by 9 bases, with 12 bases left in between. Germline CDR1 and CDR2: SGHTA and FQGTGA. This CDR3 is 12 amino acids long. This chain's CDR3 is CASSSQTGPQYF. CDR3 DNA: TGTGCCAGCAGCTCTCAAACAGGGCCCCAGTACTTC.

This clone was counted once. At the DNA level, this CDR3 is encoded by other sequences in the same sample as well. This chain's CDR3 is CASSYSRTYEQYF. DNA of the CDR3: TGTGCCAGCAGTTACTCAAGGACCTACGAGCAGTACTTC. The V and J genes are TRBV6-5 and TRBJ2-7, with no clear D. CDR1 MNHEY and CDR2 SVGAGI come from the germline V gene. This CDR3 contains 13 residues. Trimming cost V 0 bases and J 2 bases, with 5 bases left between them.

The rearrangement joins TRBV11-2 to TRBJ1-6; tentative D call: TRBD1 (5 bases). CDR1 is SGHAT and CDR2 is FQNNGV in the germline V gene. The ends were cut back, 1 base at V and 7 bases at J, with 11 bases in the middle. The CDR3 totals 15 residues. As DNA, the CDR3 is TGTGCCAGCAGCTTAGCACCGGGGGTGAATTCACCCCTCCACTTT. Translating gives CASSLAPGVNSPLHF. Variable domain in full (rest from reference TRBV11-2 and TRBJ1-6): EAGVAQSPRYKIIEKRQSVAFWCNPISGHATLYWYQQILGQGPKLLIQFQNNGVVDDSQLPKDRFSAERLKGVDSTLKIQPAKLEDSAVYLCASSLAPGVNSPLHFGNGTRLTVT.

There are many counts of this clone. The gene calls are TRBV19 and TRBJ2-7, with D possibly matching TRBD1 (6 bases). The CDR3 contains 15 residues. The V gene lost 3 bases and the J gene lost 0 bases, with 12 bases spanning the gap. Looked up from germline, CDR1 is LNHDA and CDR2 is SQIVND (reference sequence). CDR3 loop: CASSITGSSSYEQYF. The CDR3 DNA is TGTGCCAGTAGTATCACAGGGTCGAGCTCCTACGAGCAGTACTTC. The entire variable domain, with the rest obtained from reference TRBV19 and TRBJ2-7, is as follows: DGGITQSPKYLFRKEGQNVTLSCEQNLNHDAMYWYRQDPGQGLRLIYYSQIVNDFQKGDIAEGYSVSREKKESFPLTVTSAQKNPTAFYLCASSITGSSSYEQYFGPGTRLTVT.